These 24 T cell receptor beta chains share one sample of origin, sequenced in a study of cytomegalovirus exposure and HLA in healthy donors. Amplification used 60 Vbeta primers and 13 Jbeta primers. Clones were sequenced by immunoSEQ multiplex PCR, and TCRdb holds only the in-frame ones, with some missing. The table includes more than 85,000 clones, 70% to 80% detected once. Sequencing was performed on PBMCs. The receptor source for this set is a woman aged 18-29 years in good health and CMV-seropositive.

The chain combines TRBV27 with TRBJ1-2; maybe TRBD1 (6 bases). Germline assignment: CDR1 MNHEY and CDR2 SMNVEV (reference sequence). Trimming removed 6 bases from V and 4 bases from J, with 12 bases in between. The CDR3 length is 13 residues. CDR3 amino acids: CASSQTGTYGYTF. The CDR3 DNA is TGTGCCAGCAGCCAAACAGGGACCTATGGCTACACCTTC.

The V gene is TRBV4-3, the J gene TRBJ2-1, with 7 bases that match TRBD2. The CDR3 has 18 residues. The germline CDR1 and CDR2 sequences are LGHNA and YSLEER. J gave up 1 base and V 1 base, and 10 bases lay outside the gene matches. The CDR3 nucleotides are TGCGCCAGCAGCCAAGCCCCCTGGCGGGAGATGTCCTACAATGAGCAGTTCTTC. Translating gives CASSQAPWREMSYNEQFF.

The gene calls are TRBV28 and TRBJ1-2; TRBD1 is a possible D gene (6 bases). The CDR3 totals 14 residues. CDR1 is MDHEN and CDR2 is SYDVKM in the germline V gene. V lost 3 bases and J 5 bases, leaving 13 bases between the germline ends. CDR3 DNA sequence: TGTGCCAGCAGTTTTTCGGACAGAACGTATGGCTACACCTTC. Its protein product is CASSFSDRTYGYTF.

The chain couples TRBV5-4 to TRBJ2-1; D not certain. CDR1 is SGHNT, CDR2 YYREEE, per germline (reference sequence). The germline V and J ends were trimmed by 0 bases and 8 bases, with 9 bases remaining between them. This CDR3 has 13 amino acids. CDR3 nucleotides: TGTGCCAGCAGCTTGGGACTCTCGGATGAGCAGTTCTTC. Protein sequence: CASSLGLSDEQFF.

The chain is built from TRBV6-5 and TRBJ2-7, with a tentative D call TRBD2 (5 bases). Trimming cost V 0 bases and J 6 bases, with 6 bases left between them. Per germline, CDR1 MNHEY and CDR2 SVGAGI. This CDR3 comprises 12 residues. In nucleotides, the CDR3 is TGTGCCAGCAGTTACTCGCTAGCCGAGCAGTACTTC. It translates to CASSYSLAEQYF.

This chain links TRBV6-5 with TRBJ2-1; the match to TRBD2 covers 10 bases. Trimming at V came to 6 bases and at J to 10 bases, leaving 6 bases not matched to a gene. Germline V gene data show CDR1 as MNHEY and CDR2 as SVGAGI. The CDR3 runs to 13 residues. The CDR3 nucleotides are TGTGCCAGCAGCTACGGGACTAGCGAAGAGCAGTTCTTC. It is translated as CASSYGTSEEQFF.

CDR3 in amino acids: CASSNRASNYGYTF. The CDR3 DNA sequence: TGTGCCAGCAGTAACAGGGCTTCTAACTATGGCTACACCTTC. V is TRBV6-6 and J is TRBJ1-2; D is perhaps TRBD1 (6 bases). Germline V CDR1 and CDR2: MNHNY, SVGAGI (reference sequence). The CDR3 length is 14 residues. Trimming pared 5 bases from V and 0 bases from J, leaving 10 bases between.

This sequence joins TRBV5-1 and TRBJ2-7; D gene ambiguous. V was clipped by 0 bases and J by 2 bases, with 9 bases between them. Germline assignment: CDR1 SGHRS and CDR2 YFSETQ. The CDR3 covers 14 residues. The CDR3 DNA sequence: TGCGCCAGCAGCTTGGTGCCACTGACCTACGAGCAGTACTTC. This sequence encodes CASSLVPLTYEQYF.

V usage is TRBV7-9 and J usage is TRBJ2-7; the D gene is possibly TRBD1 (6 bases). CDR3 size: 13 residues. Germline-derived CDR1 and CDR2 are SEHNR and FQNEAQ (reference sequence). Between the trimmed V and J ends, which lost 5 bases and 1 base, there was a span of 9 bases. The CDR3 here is CASSETGSYEQYF. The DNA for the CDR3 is TGTGCCAGCAGCGAGACAGGTTCCTACGAGCAGTACTTC.

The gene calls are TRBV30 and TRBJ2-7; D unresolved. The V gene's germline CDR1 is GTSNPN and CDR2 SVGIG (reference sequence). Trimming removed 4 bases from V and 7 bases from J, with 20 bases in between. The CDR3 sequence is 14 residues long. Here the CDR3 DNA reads TGTGCCTGGACCCCAGCGACCTCACGGTGGGAGCAGTACTTC. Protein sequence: CAWTPATSRWEQYF. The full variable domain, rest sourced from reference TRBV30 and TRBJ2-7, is SQTIHQWPATLVQPVGSPLSLECTVEGTSNPNLYWYRQAAGRGLQLLFYSVGIGQISSEVPQNLSASRPQDRQFILSSKKLLLSDSGFYLCAWTPATSRWEQYFGPGTRLTVT.

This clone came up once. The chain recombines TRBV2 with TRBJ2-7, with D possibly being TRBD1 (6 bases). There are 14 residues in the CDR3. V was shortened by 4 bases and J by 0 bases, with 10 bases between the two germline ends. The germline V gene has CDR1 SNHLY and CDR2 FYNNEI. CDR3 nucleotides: TGTGCCAGCAGTGTCGGACAGAGCTCCTACGAGCAGTACTTC. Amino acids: CASSVGQSSYEQYF. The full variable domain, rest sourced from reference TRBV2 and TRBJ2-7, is EPEVTQTPSHQVTQMGQEVILRCVPISNHLYFYWYRQILGQKVEFLVSFYNNEISEKSEIFDDQFSVERPDGSNFTLKIRSTKLEDSAMYFCASSVGQSSYEQYFGPGTRLTVT.

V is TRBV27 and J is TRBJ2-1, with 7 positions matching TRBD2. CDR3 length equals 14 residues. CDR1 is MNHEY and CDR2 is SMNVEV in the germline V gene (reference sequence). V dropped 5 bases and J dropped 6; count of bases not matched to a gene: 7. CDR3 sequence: CASSIRTSINEQFF. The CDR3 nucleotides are TGTGCCAGCAGTATCAGGACTAGTATCAATGAGCAGTTCTTC.

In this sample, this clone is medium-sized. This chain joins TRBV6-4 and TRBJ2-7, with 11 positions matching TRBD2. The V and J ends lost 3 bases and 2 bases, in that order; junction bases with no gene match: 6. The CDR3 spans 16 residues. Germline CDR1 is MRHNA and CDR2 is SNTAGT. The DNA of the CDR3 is TGTGCCAGCAGTGAAACCGGGACTAGCGGTCCCTACGAGCAGTACTTC. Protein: CASSETGTSGPYEQYF.

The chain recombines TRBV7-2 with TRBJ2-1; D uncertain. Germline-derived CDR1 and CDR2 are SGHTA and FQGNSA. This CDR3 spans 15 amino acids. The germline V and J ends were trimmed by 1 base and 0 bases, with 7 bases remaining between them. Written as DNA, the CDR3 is TGTGCCAGCAGCTTAGTGGCAGTCTCCTACAATGAGCAGTTCTTC. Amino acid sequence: CASSLVAVSYNEQFF.

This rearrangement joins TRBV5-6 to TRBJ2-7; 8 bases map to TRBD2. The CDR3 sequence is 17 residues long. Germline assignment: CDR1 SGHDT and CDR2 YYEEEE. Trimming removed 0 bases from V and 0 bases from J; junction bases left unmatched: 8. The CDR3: CASSLAGSGIRSYEQYF. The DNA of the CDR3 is TGTGCCAGCAGCTTGGCTGGTAGCGGGATTCGCTCCTACGAGCAGTACTTC.

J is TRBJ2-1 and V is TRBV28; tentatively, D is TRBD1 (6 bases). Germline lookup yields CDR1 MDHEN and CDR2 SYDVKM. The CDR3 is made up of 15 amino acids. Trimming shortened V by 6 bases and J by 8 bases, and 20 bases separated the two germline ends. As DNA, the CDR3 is TGTGCCAGCAGCCTATACACAGGGATGAGTGATGAGCAGTTCTTC. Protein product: CASSLYTGMSDEQFF.

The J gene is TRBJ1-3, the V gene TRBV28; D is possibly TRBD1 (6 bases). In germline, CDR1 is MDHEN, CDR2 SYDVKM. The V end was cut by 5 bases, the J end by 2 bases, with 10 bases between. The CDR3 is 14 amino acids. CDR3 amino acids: CASSPGQTGNTIYF. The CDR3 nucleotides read TGTGCCAGCAGTCCGGGACAAACTGGAAACACCATATATTTT.

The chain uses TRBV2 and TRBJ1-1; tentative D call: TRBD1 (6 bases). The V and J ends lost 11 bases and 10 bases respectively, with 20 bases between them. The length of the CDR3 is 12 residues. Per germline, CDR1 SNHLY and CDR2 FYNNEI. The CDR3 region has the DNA TGTGCCTCTCAGGACAGCCCGAGGGCAGCTTTCTTT. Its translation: CASQDSPRAAFF.

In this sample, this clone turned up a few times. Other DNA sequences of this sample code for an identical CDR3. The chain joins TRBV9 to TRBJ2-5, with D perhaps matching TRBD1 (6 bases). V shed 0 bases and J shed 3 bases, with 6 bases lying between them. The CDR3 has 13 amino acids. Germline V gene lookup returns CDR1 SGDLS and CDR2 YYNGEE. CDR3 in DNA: TGTGCCAGCAGCGTAGGGACAGAAGAGACCCAGTACTTC. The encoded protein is CASSVGTEETQYF.

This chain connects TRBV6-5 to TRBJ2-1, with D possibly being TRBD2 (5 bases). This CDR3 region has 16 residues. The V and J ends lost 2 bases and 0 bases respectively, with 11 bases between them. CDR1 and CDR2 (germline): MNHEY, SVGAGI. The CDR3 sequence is CASSYGRTSSYNEQFF. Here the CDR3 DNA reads TGTGCCAGCAGTTACGGCAGAACTAGCTCCTACAATGAGCAGTTCTTC.

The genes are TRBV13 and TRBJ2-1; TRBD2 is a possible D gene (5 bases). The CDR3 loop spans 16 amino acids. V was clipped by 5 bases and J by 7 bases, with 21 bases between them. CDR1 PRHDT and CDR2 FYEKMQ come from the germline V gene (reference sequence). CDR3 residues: CASSPGGQPFMNEQFF. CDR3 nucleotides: TGTGCCAGCAGCCCAGGCGGGCAGCCCTTTATGAATGAGCAGTTCTTC.

CDR3 loop: CASSQTGTANTEAFF. The CDR3 DNA follows: TGTGCCAGCAGCCAAACAGGGACAGCGAACACTGAAGCTTTCTTT. The V gene is TRBV16, the J gene TRBJ1-1; 7 bases align to TRBD1. The CDR3 runs to 15 residues. Germline V lookup: CDR1 KGHSY, CDR2 FQNENV. V lost 2 bases, J lost 1 base, and 4 bases stayed unmatched.

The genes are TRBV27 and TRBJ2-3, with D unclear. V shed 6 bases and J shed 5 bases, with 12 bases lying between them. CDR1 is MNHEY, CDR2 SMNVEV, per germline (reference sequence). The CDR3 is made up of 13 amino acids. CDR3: CASSSPTGDTQYF. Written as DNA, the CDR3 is TGTGCCAGCAGCTCCCCCACCGGAGATACGCAGTATTTT.

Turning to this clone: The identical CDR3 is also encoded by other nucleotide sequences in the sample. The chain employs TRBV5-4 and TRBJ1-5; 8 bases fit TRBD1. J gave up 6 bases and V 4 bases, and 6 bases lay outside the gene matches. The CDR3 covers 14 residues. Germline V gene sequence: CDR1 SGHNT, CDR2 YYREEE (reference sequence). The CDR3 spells CASSQDRDRQPQHF. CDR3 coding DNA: TGTGCCAGCAGCCAGGACAGGGACCGTCAGCCCCAGCATTTT.